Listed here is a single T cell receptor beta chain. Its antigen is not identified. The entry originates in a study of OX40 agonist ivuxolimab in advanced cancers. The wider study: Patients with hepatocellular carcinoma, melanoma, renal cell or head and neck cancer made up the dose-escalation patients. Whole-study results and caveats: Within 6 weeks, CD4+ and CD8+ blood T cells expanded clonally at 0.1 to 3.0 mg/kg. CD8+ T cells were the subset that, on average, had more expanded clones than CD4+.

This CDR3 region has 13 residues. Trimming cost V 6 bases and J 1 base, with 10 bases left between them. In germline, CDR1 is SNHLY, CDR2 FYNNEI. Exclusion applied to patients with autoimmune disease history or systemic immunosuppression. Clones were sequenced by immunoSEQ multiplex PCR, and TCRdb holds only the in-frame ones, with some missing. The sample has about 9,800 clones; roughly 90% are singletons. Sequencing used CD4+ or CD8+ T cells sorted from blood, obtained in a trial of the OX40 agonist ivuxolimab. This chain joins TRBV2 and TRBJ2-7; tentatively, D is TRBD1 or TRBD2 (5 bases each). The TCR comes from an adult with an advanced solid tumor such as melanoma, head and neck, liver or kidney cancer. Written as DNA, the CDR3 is TGTGCCAGCAGGGGGGAACAGTCCTACGAGCAGTACTTC. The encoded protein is CASRGEQSYEQYF.